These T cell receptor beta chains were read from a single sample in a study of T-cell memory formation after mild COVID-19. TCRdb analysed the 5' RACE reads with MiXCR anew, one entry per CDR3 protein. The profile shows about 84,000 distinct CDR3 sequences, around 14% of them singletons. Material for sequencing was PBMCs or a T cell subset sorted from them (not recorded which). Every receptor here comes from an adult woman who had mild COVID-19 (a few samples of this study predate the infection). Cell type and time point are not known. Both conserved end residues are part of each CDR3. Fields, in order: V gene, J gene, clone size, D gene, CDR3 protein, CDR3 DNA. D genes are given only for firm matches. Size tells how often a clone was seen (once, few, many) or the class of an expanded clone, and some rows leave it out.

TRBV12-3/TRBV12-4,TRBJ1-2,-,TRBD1,CASSFLQGNYGYTF,TGTGCCAGCAGTTTCCTACAGGGGAACTATGGCTACACCTTC
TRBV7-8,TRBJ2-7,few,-,CASSPGPRGGPYEQYF,TGTGCCAGCAGCCCAGGGCCGAGGGGGGGTCCCTACGAGCAGTACTTC
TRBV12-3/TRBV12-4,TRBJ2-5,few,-,CASSLDRELYF,TGTGCCAGCAGTTTAGATCGGGAGCTGTACTTC
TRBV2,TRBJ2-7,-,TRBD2,CASSGLRASGRRSYEQYF,TGTGCCAGCAGTGGCCTCAGGGCTAGCGGGAGGAGGTCCTACGAGCAGTACTTC
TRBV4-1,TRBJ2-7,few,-,CASSQVAKADPSYEQYF,TGCGCCAGCAGCCAAGTCGCCAAGGCAGATCCCTCCTACGAGCAGTACTTC
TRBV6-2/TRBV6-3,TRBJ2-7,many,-,CASSPQGASAYEQYF,TGTGCCAGCAGTCCACAGGGAGCCTCTGCATACGAGCAGTACTTC
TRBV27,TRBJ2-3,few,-,CASSSAVQYTDTQYF,TGTGCCAGCAGTTCGGCCGTACAATACACAGATACGCAGTATTTT
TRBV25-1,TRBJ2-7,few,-,CASSEYYEQYF,TGTGCCAGCAGTGAATACTACGAGCAGTACTTC
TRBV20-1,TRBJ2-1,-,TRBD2,CSARATSGGDYNEQFF,TGCAGTGCTAGAGCCACTAGCGGGGGCGATTACAATGAGCAGTTCTTC
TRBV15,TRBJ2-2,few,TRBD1,CATSLDNRGNGELFF,TGTGCCACCAGCTTGGACAACAGGGGGAACGGGGAGCTGTTTTTT
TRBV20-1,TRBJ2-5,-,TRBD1,CSARNRGSQETQYF,TGCAGTGCGCGTAACAGGGGGTCCCAAGAGACCCAGTACTTC
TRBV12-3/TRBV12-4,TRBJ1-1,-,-,CASSFRAGTEAFF,TGTGCCAGCAGTTTTAGGGCCGGGACTGAAGCTTTCTTT
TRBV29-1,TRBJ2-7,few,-,CSVVGLGGILYEQYF,TGCAGCGTTGTTGGCCTTGGCGGAATCCTCTACGAGCAGTACTTC
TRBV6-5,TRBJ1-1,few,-,CASSLVAGVRGNTEAFF,TGTGCCAGCAGCCTTGTGGCGGGGGTCAGGGGGAACACTGAAGCTTTCTTT
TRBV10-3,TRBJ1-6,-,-,CAISESAGDNSPLHF,TGTGCCATCAGTGAGTCGGCAGGGGATAATTCACCCCTCCACTTT
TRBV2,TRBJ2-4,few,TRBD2,CASSSGTGLAKNIQYF,TGTGCCAGCAGCAGCGGGACTGGGTTAGCCAAAAACATTCAGTACTTC
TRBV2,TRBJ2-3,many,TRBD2,CATLAGATDTQYF,TGTGCCACCTTAGCGGGAGCCACAGATACGCAGTATTTT
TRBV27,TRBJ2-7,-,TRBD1,CASRDGTGGFYEQYF,TGTGCCAGCAGAGACGGGACAGGGGGTTTCTACGAGCAGTACTTC
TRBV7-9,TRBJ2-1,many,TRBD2,CASNAYSGSSYNEQFF,TGTGCCAGCAACGCGTATAGCGGGAGCTCCTACAATGAGCAGTTCTTC
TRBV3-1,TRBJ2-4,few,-,CASSQDPGLGNIQYF,TGTGCCAGCAGCCAAGATCCAGGGTTGGGAAACATTCAGTACTTC
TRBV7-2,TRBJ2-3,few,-,CASSSVTTDTQYF,TGTGCCAGCAGCTCAGTAACCACAGATACGCAGTATTTT
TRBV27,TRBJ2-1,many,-,CASISTVPGIEYNEQFF,TGTGCCAGCATCTCCACGGTCCCAGGGATAGAGTACAATGAGCAGTTCTTC
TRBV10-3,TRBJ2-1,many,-,CAINISPSSYNEQFF,TGTGCCATCAATATTAGTCCCAGCTCCTACAATGAGCAGTTCTTC
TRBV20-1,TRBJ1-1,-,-,CSASDSEGTEAFF,TGCAGTGCTAGTGATTCGGAGGGGACTGAAGCTTTCTTT
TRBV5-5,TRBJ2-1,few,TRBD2,CASSLNLAGGVDNEQFF,TGTGCCAGCAGCTTGAACCTAGCGGGAGGGGTTGACAATGAGCAGTTCTTC
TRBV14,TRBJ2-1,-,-,CASSQVPEGPYNEQFF,TGTGCCAGCAGCCAAGTTCCTGAGGGGCCCTACAATGAGCAGTTCTTC
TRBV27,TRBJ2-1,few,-,CASSRDHYLDEQFF,TGTGCCAGCAGCCGGGACCACTACTTAGATGAGCAGTTCTTC
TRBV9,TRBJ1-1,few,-,CASSPPGAGNTEAFF,TGTGCCAGCAGTCCCCCGGGGGCAGGGAACACTGAAGCTTTCTTT
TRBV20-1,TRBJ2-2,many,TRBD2,CSAFRQTAGGLNTGELFF,TGCAGTGCTTTCAGACAGACGGCGGGAGGTCTGAACACCGGGGAGCTGTTTTTT
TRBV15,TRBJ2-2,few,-,CATSRAGGLNTGELFF,TGTGCCACCAGCAGAGCTGGGGGTTTAAACACCGGGGAGCTGTTTTTT
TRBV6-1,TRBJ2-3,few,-,CASSDGLGGTPAQYF,TGTGCCAGCAGTGATGGGTTGGGGGGCACCCCAGCGCAGTATTTT
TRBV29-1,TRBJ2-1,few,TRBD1,CTIEKGQSSYNEQFF,TGCACCATTGAAAAGGGACAGAGCTCCTACAATGAGCAGTTCTTC
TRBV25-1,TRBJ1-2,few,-,CASSDRRNYGYTF,TGTGCCAGCAGTGATAGACGGAACTATGGCTACACCTTC
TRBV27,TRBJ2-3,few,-,CARGGGGREQYF,TGTGCCCGGGGAGGGGGGGGGCGGGAGCAGTATTTT
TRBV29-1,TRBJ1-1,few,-,CSADGGFTEAFF,TGCAGCGCTGATGGGGGGTTCACTGAAGCTTTCTTT
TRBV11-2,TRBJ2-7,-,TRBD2,CASSFGGVRYEQYF,TGTGCCAGCAGCTTTGGGGGGGTTAGGTACGAGCAGTACTTC
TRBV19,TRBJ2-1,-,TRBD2,CASSDTPSGSFEQFF,TGTGCCAGTAGTGACACCCCTAGCGGGAGCTTCGAGCAGTTCTTC
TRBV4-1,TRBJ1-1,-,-,CASSETGITEAFF,TGCGCCAGCAGCGAAACAGGGATCACTGAAGCTTTCTTT
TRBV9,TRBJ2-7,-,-,CASSLGPLGRYEQYF,TGTGCCAGCAGCCTAGGACCCCTCGGGCGCTACGAGCAGTACTTC
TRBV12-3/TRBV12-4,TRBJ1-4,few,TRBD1,CASSEARDRGEKLFF,TGTGCCAGCAGTGAAGCCCGGGACAGGGGAGAAAAACTGTTTTTT
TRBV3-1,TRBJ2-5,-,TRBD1,CASRRQGAPETQYF,TGTGCCAGCAGGAGACAGGGGGCCCCAGAGACCCAGTACTTC
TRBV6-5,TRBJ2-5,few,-,CASSYSSISGRETQYF,TGTGCCAGCAGTTACTCGAGTATCTCTGGGAGGGAGACCCAGTACTTC
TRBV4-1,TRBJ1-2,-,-,CASSQEGVGYGYTF,TGCGCCAGCAGCCAGGAAGGGGTAGGCTATGGCTACACCTTC
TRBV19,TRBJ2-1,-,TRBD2,CASSFSSGLSDEQFF,TGTGCCAGTAGTTTCTCTAGCGGCCTAAGCGATGAGCAGTTCTTC
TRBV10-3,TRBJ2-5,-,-,CAISADYRFQETQYF,TGTGCCATCAGCGCGGACTACCGGTTCCAAGAGACCCAGTACTTC
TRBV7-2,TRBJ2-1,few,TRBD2,CASSLYQRGPGSYNEQFF,TGTGCCAGCAGCTTATATCAGCGGGGCCCGGGCTCCTACAATGAGCAGTTCTTC
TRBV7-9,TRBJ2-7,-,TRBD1,CASSLARGRGQNEQYF,TGTGCCAGCAGCTTAGCCCGGGGCAGGGGGCAAAACGAGCAGTACTTC
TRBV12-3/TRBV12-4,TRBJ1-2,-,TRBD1,CASTDRGLDGYTF,TGTGCCAGCACGGACAGGGGGCTAGACGGCTACACCTTC
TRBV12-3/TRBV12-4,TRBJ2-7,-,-,CASRPPTGFYEQYF,TGTGCCAGCAGACCGCCAACAGGGTTCTACGAGCAGTACTTC
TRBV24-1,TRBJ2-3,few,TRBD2,CATSDSRLATSTDTQYF,TGTGCCACCAGTGACTCACGACTAGCGACTAGCACAGATACGCAGTATTTT
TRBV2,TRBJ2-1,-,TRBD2,CATRGLAGVYEQFF,TGTGCCACCAGGGGTCTAGCGGGAGTCTATGAGCAGTTCTTC
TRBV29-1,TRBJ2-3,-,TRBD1,CSATGTGRRDTQYF,TGCAGCGCAACCGGGACAGGTCGGCGCGATACGCAGTATTTT
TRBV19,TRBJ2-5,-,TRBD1,CASSPLGTGQETQYF,TGTGCCAGTAGCCCACTGGGGACAGGCCAAGAGACCCAGTACTTC
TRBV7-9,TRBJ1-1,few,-,CASSLADRVGAFF,TGTGCCAGCAGCCTAGCGGACAGAGTGGGAGCTTTCTTT
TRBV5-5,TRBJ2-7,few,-,CASSWTTSYEQYF,TGTGCCAGCAGTTGGACGACCTCCTACGAGCAGTACTTC